The rows below give T cell receptor beta chains drawn from one sample of a study of blood T cell repertoires in COVID-19. The table came from immunoSEQ multiplex PCR; TCRdb's copy has only in-frame clones and leaves some out. The table has roughly 140,000 clones, 85% to 90% seen once. Sequenced input: peripheral blood. Receptors were obtained from a human donor in a cohort sampled during active COVID-19. Each CDR3 is given with its conserved first and last residue. D genes are given only for firm matches. Size is stated for part of the rows, as once, few or many counts, or as a class when the clone is expanded.

d_gene: .; abundance: .; v_gene: TRBV11-3; j_gene: TRBJ2-1; CDR3aa: CASSLKGVNEQFF; CDR3nt: TGTGCCAGCAGCTTAAAGGGGGTCAATGAGCAGTTCTTC
d_gene: .; abundance: .; v_gene: TRBV6-5; j_gene: TRBJ2-4; CDR3aa: CASSRGQSKNIQYF; CDR3nt: TGTGCCAGCAGCCGTGGACAATCCAAAAACATTCAGTACTTC
d_gene: .; abundance: few; v_gene: TRBV21-1; j_gene: TRBJ1-5; CDR3aa: CASRGLGQPINQPQHF; CDR3nt: TGTGCCAGCAGGGGTCTTGGACAACCGATCAATCAGCCCCAGCATTTT
d_gene: TRBD2; abundance: .; v_gene: TRBV7-8; j_gene: TRBJ2-7; CDR3aa: CASRSSASGNYEQYF; CDR3nt: TGTGCCAGCAGATCGTCGGCTAGCGGAAACTACGAGCAGTACTTC
d_gene: TRBD2; abundance: .; v_gene: TRBV5-1; j_gene: TRBJ2-5; CDR3aa: CASSLSPSGGQETQYF; CDR3nt: TGCGCCAGCAGCTTGTCTCCTAGCGGGGGCCAAGAGACCCAGTACTTC
d_gene: TRBD2; abundance: .; v_gene: TRBV6-1; j_gene: TRBJ2-7; CDR3aa: CASSAASGSSVNEQYF; CDR3nt: TGTGCCAGCAGTGCGGCTAGCGGGAGTTCAGTTAACGAGCAGTACTTC
d_gene: TRBD1; abundance: .; v_gene: TRBV5-8; j_gene: TRBJ1-6; CDR3aa: CASSSGQVNSPLHF; CDR3nt: TGTGCCAGCAGTTCAGGACAGGTCAATTCACCCCTCCACTTT
d_gene: TRBD1; abundance: .; v_gene: TRBV7-9; j_gene: TRBJ1-3; CDR3aa: CASPPGTGGLGSGNTIYF; CDR3nt: TGTGCCAGCCCTCCCGGGACAGGGGGTCTCGGCTCTGGAAACACCATATATTTT
d_gene: .; abundance: once; v_gene: TRBV28; j_gene: TRBJ2-5; CDR3aa: CASSLTPRFGAYQETQYF; CDR3nt: TGTGCCAGCAGTTTAACTCCACGTTTTGGGGCGTATCAAGAGACCCAGTACTTC
d_gene: TRBD1; abundance: .; v_gene: TRBV19; j_gene: TRBJ1-4; CDR3aa: CASSPAPGQGESNEKLFF; CDR3nt: TGTGCCAGTAGTCCGGCCCCCGGACAGGGTGAAAGTAATGAAAAACTGTTTTTT
d_gene: TRBD2; abundance: .; v_gene: TRBV12-3/TRBV12-4; j_gene: TRBJ2-7; CDR3aa: CASSPSGNDEQYF; CDR3nt: TGTGCCAGCAGTCCTAGCGGGAACGACGAGCAGTACTTC
d_gene: .; abundance: .; v_gene: TRBV28; j_gene: TRBJ2-2; CDR3aa: CASRQGGTGELFF; CDR3nt: TGTGCCAGCAGGCAGGGTGGCACCGGGGAGCTGTTTTTT
d_gene: TRBD2; abundance: .; v_gene: TRBV19; j_gene: TRBJ2-1; CDR3aa: CASSIPGGHNEQFF; CDR3nt: TGTGCCAGTAGTATCCCGGGGGGGCACAATGAGCAGTTCTTC
d_gene: TRBD2; abundance: .; v_gene: TRBV10-3; j_gene: TRBJ2-7; CDR3aa: CAISESLGRVGRSEQYF; CDR3nt: TGTGCCATCAGTGAGTCTCTAGGGAGGGTCGGTCGCAGCGAGCAGTACTTC
d_gene: .; abundance: once; v_gene: TRBV4-1; j_gene: TRBJ2-5; CDR3aa: CASSLHTRTAQETQYF; CDR3nt: TGCGCCAGCAGCCTCCATACCAGGACAGCCCAAGAGACCCAGTACTTC
d_gene: TRBD1; abundance: .; v_gene: TRBV28; j_gene: TRBJ2-5; CDR3aa: CASSPGTGLGTQYF; CDR3nt: TGTGCCAGCAGTCCGGGGACAGGCCTCGGGACCCAGTACTTC
d_gene: .; abundance: .; v_gene: TRBV11-1; j_gene: TRBJ1-1; CDR3aa: CASSLGSGSLRAFF; CDR3nt: TGTGCCAGCAGCTTAGGTTCAGGGTCCCTCCGAGCTTTCTTT
d_gene: .; abundance: .; v_gene: TRBV5-1; j_gene: TRBJ2-3; CDR3aa: CASSLKRGTLTDTQYF; CDR3nt: TGCGCCAGCAGCTTGAAAAGGGGGACCCTCACAGATACGCAGTATTTT
d_gene: TRBD1; abundance: once; v_gene: TRBV30; j_gene: TRBJ2-2; CDR3aa: CAWSPPNRGVRELFF; CDR3nt: TGTGCCTGGAGTCCACCTAACAGGGGTGTAAGGGAGCTGTTTTTT
d_gene: .; abundance: .; v_gene: TRBV14; j_gene: TRBJ1-6; CDR3aa: CASSQAPSSYNSPLHF; CDR3nt: TGTGCCAGCAGCCAAGCCCCGAGCTCCTATAATTCACCCCTCCACTTT
d_gene: TRBD2; abundance: .; v_gene: TRBV29-1; j_gene: TRBJ2-1; CDR3aa: CSVGQGGKQFF; CDR3nt: TGCAGCGTTGGGCAGGGAGGGAAGCAGTTCTTC
d_gene: .; abundance: .; v_gene: TRBV19; j_gene: TRBJ2-7; CDR3aa: CATSISSYEQYF; CDR3nt: TGTGCCACCAGTATTTCTTCCTACGAGCAGTACTTC
d_gene: .; abundance: .; v_gene: TRBV5-5; j_gene: TRBJ2-3; CDR3aa: CASSSFSDYGTDTQYF; CDR3nt: TGTGCCAGCAGCTCTTTTTCAGACTATGGCACAGATACGCAGTATTTT
d_gene: .; abundance: .; v_gene: TRBV10-3; j_gene: TRBJ1-1; CDR3aa: CAISERAIRGVGTEAFF; CDR3nt: TGTGCCATCAGTGAACGGGCCATCAGGGGCGTTGGCACTGAAGCTTTCTTT
d_gene: TRBD1; abundance: .; v_gene: TRBV6-2/TRBV6-3; j_gene: TRBJ2-7; CDR3aa: CASSFGTGTYEQYF; CDR3nt: TGTGCCAGCAGTTTCGGGACAGGGACCTACGAGCAGTACTTC
d_gene: TRBD2; abundance: .; v_gene: TRBV9; j_gene: TRBJ2-1; CDR3aa: CASSMGLAVNEQFF; CDR3nt: TGTGCCAGCAGCATGGGACTAGCGGTCAATGAGCAGTTCTTC
d_gene: .; abundance: few; v_gene: TRBV6-4; j_gene: TRBJ2-5; CDR3aa: CASSFREQETQYF; CDR3nt: TGTGCCAGCAGTTTCCGGGAGCAAGAGACCCAGTACTTC
d_gene: TRBD2; abundance: .; v_gene: TRBV2; j_gene: TRBJ2-5; CDR3aa: CASSEGFMQREDGTQYF; CDR3nt: TGTGCCAGCAGTGAAGGTTTTATGCAGCGGGAGGACGGGACCCAGTACTTC
d_gene: TRBD2; abundance: .; v_gene: TRBV9; j_gene: TRBJ2-1; CDR3aa: CASSTSGTSSYNEQFF; CDR3nt: TGTGCCAGCAGCACGTCCGGGACTAGCTCCTACAATGAGCAGTTCTTC
d_gene: .; abundance: .; v_gene: TRBV11-2; j_gene: TRBJ2-1; CDR3aa: CASSLISQSGPPYNEQFF; CDR3nt: TGTGCCAGCAGCTTAATTTCGCAATCAGGGCCTCCCTACAATGAGCAGTTCTTC
d_gene: TRBD2; abundance: .; v_gene: TRBV4-1; j_gene: TRBJ2-1; CDR3aa: CASSLLLAGLSYNEQFF; CDR3nt: TGCGCCAGCAGCCTACTCCTAGCGGGACTCTCCTACAATGAGCAGTTCTTC
d_gene: .; abundance: .; v_gene: TRBV29-1; j_gene: TRBJ2-1; CDR3aa: CSVEGTVYNEQFF; CDR3nt: TGCAGCGTTGAGGGGACTGTTTACAATGAGCAGTTCTTC
d_gene: TRBD2; abundance: .; v_gene: TRBV5-4; j_gene: TRBJ2-7; CDR3aa: CASSLSAGDYEQYF; CDR3nt: TGTGCCAGCAGTTTGAGCGCGGGAGACTACGAGCAGTACTTC
d_gene: .; abundance: .; v_gene: TRBV25-1; j_gene: TRBJ2-7; CDR3aa: CASSESAQYSYEQYF; CDR3nt: TGTGCCAGCAGTGAATCGGCACAGTACTCCTACGAGCAGTACTTC
d_gene: .; abundance: .; v_gene: TRBV5-6; j_gene: TRBJ1-2; CDR3aa: CASSFRGNYGYTF; CDR3nt: TGTGCCAGCAGCTTTCGGGGGAACTATGGCTACACCTTC
d_gene: TRBD1; abundance: .; v_gene: TRBV10-1; j_gene: TRBJ1-5; CDR3aa: CAQQPQGVHDQPQHF; CDR3nt: TGCGCGCAGCAGCCACAGGGGGTACACGATCAGCCCCAGCATTTT
d_gene: .; abundance: .; v_gene: TRBV2; j_gene: TRBJ1-1; CDR3aa: CATNTGMPEAFF; CDR3nt: TGTGCCACTAACACAGGGATGCCTGAAGCTTTCTTT
d_gene: TRBD2; abundance: .; v_gene: TRBV28; j_gene: TRBJ2-7; CDR3aa: CASISGEAGAKGYEQYF; CDR3nt: TGTGCCAGCATCTCAGGGGAAGCGGGGGCAAAGGGTTACGAGCAGTACTTC
d_gene: .; abundance: .; v_gene: TRBV6-5; j_gene: TRBJ2-5; CDR3aa: CASSLGVRETQYF; CDR3nt: TGTGCCAGCAGCCTAGGGGTACGGGAGACCCAGTACTTC
d_gene: .; abundance: .; v_gene: TRBV11-2; j_gene: TRBJ1-3; CDR3aa: CASSSRGSRGNTIYF; CDR3nt: TGTGCCAGCAGCTCACGAGGCAGTCGTGGAAACACTATATATTTT
d_gene: .; abundance: .; v_gene: TRBV9; j_gene: TRBJ1-4; CDR3aa: CASSVATTNEKLFF; CDR3nt: TGTGCCAGCAGCGTAGCCACAACTAATGAAAAACTGTTTTTT
d_gene: TRBD1; abundance: .; v_gene: TRBV18; j_gene: TRBJ2-3; CDR3aa: CASSPRTGLSTDTQYF; CDR3nt: TGTGCCAGCTCACCAAGGACAGGATTGAGCACAGATACGCAGTATTTT
d_gene: TRBD2; abundance: .; v_gene: TRBV4-1; j_gene: TRBJ2-1; CDR3aa: CASSQPTGTSGGAHEQFF; CDR3nt: TGCGCCAGCAGCCAACCGACCGGGACTAGCGGGGGGGCCCATGAGCAGTTCTTC
d_gene: .; abundance: .; v_gene: TRBV28; j_gene: TRBJ1-4; CDR3aa: CASSDTGFNEKLFF; CDR3nt: TGTGCCAGCAGTGATACAGGTTTTAATGAAAAACTGTTTTTT
d_gene: TRBD1; abundance: .; v_gene: TRBV12-3/TRBV12-4; j_gene: TRBJ2-1; CDR3aa: CAGGQGRYNEQFF; CDR3nt: TGTGCCGGGGGACAGGGCCGCTACAATGAGCAGTTCTTC
d_gene: .; abundance: .; v_gene: TRBV4-1; j_gene: TRBJ1-1; CDR3aa: CASSQVEGQNTEAFF; CDR3nt: TGCGCCAGCAGCCAAGTTGAGGGCCAAAACACTGAAGCTTTCTTT
d_gene: .; abundance: .; v_gene: TRBV28; j_gene: TRBJ1-5; CDR3aa: CASSNDRSNQPQHF; CDR3nt: TGTGCCAGCAGCAACGACAGAAGCAATCAGCCCCAGCATTTT
d_gene: .; abundance: few; v_gene: TRBV6-1; j_gene: TRBJ2-2; CDR3aa: CASSDQGYTGELFF; CDR3nt: TGTGCCAGCAGTGATCAGGGTTACACCGGGGAGCTGTTTTTT
d_gene: TRBD1; abundance: .; v_gene: TRBV27; j_gene: TRBJ2-7; CDR3aa: CASRTGGKYEQYF; CDR3nt: TGTGCCAGCAGGACAGGGGGCAAATACGAGCAGTACTTC